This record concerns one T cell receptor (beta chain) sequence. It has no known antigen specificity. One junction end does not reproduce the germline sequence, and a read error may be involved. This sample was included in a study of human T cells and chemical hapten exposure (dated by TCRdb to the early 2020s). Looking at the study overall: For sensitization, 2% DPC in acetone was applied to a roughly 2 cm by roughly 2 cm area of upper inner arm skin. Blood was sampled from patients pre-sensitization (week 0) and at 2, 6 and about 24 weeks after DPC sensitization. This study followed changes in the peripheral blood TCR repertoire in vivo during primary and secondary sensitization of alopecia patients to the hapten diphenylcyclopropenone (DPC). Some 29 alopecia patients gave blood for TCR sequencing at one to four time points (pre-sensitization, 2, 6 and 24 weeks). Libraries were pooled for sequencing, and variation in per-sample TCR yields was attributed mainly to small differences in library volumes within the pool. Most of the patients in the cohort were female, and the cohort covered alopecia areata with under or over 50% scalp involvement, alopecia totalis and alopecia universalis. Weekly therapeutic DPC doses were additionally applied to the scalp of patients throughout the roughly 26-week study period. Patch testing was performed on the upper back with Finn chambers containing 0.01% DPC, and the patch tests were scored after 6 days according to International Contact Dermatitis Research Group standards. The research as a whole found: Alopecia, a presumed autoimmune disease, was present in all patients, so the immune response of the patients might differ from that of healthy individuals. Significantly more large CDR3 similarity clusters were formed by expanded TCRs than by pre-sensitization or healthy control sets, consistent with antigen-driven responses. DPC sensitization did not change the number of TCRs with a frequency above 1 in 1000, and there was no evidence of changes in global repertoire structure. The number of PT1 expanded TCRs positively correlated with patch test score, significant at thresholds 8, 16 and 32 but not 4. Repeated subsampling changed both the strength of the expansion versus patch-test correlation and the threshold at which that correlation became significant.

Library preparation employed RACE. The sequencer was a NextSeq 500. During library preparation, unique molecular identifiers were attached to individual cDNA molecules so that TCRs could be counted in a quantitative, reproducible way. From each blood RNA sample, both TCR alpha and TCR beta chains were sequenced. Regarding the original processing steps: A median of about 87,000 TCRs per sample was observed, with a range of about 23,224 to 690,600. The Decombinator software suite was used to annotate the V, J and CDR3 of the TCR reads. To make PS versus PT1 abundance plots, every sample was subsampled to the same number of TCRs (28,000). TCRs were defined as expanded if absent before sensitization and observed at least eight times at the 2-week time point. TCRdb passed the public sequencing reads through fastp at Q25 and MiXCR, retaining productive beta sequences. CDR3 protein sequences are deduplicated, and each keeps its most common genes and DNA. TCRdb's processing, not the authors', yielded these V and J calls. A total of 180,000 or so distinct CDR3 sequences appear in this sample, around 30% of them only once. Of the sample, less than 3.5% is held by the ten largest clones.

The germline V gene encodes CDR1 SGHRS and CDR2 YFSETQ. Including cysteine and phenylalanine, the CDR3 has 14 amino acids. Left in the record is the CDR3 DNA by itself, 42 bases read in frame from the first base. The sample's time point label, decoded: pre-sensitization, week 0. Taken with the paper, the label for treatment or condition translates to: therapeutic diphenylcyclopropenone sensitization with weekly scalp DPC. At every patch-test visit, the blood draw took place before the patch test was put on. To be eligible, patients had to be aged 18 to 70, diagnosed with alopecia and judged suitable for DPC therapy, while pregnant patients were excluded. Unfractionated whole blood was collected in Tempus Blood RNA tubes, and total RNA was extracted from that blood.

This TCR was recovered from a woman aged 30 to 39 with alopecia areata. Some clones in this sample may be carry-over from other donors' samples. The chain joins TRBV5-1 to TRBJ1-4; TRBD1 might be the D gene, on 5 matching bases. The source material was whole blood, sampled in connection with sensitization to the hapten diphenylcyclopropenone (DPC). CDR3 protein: CVSSTGTRNEKLFF. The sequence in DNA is TGCGTCAGCAGCACCGGGACGAGGAATGAAAAACTGTTTTTT.